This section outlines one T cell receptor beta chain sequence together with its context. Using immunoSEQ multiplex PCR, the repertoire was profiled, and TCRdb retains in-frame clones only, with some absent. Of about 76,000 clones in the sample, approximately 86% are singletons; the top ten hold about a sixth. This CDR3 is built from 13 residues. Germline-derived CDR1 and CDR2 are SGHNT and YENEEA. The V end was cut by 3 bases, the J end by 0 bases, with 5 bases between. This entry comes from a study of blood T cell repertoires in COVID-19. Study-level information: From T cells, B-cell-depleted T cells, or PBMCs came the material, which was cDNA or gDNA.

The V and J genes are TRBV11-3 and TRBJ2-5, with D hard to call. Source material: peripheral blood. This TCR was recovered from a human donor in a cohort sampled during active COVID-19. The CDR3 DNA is TGTGCCAGCAGCTTCAGGCACCAAGAGACCCAGTACTTC. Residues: CASSFRHQETQYF.